A selection of T cell receptor beta chains follows, all from one sample in a study of neurological immune-mediated disorders. TCRdb re-called the 5' RACE reads through MiXCR, storing one row per CDR3 protein. The sample contains approximately 50,000 distinct CDR3 sequences, 10% to 13% of which appear only once. The sequencing input was PBMCs. Source of these receptors: a man between 70 and 80 years old with HTLV-1-associated myelopathy (HAM/TSP). Each CDR3 is given with its conserved first and last residue. The D gene is left open where the match is weak. For some rows the clone size is stated as once, few or many, or as a class when expanded; others skip it.

many,TRBV24-1,TRBJ2-2,TRBD1,CATAGGSAGELFF,TGTGCCACGGCAGGGGGCTCGGCCGGGGAGCTGTTTTTT
few,TRBV2,TRBJ1-2,.,CASSGLGRPYGYTF,TGTGCCAGCAGCGGTCTTGGACGGCCCTATGGCTACACCTTC
many,TRBV10-3,TRBJ1-2,.,CAISETVEGNGYTF,TGTGCCATCAGTGAGACGGTCGAGGGGAATGGCTACACCTTC
.,TRBV29-1,TRBJ2-1,TRBD2,CSGTSGRAYNEQFF,TGCAGCGGAACTAGCGGGAGGGCCTACAATGAGCAGTTCTTC
many,TRBV6-2/TRBV6-3,TRBJ2-7,TRBD1,CASSSLGDRAYF,TGTGCCAGCAGTTCGCTCGGGGACAGGGCCTACTTC
many,TRBV12-3/TRBV12-4,TRBJ1-4,.,CASSPREGEKLFF,TGTGCCAGCAGCCCGAGGGAGGGAGAAAAACTGTTTTTT
many,TRBV5-1,TRBJ1-4,.,CASSLRPGRINEKLFF,TGCGCCAGCAGCCTACGGCCGGGACGGATTAATGAAAAACTGTTTTTT
many,TRBV12-3/TRBV12-4,TRBJ1-5,.,CASSFGGNQPQHF,TGTGCCAGCAGTTTTGGGGGCAATCAGCCCCAGCATTTT
many,TRBV2,TRBJ2-5,.,CASSARMIEETQYF,TGTGCCAGCAGTGCTCGAATGATCGAAGAGACCCAGTACTTC
.,TRBV20-1,TRBJ2-7,TRBD2,CSAGGGSYEQYF,TGCAGTGCTGGGGGGGGATCCTACGAGCAGTACTTC
.,TRBV6-5,TRBJ2-4,.,CASSYKNIQYF,TGTGCCAGCAGTTACAAAAACATTCAGTACTTC
many,TRBV11-1,TRBJ2-7,.,CASSFSPGHEREQYF,TGTGCCAGCAGCTTCAGCCCTGGCCACGAGCGCGAGCAGTACTTC
many,TRBV5-1,TRBJ1-2,.,CASSWPEAGNGYTF,TGCGCCAGCAGCTGGCCAGAGGCAGGGAATGGCTACACCTTC
many,TRBV7-9,TRBJ1-1,.,CASSPMGLRSTEAFF,TGTGCCAGCAGCCCAATGGGGCTAAGGTCCACTGAAGCTTTCTTT
many,TRBV28,TRBJ2-5,.,CATLRNGQETQYF,TGTGCCACCCTTAGGAACGGACAAGAGACCCAGTACTTC
many,TRBV21-1,TRBJ1-2,.,CASSKESGWGDGYTF,TGTGCCAGCAGCAAAGAATCAGGGTGGGGAGATGGCTACACCTTC
many,TRBV7-2,TRBJ2-3,.,CASSLVRTLTDTQYF,TGTGCCAGCAGCTTGGTTCGGACTCTCACAGATACGCAGTATTTT
.,TRBV28,TRBJ2-7,TRBD2,CVSTGLAVYEQYF,TGTGTCAGCACGGGACTAGCGGTCTACGAGCAGTACTTC
medium-sized,TRBV5-1,TRBJ2-3,.,CASSLGVDTQYF,TGCGCCAGCAGCTTAGGCGTGGATACGCAGTATTTT
many,TRBV10-3,TRBJ1-1,TRBD1,CAISGLGGRYTEAFF,TGTGCCATCAGTGGCTTAGGGGGCAGGTACACTGAAGCTTTCTTT
many,TRBV20-1,TRBJ2-7,TRBD2,CSARAQAGESYEQYF,TGCAGTGCTAGAGCTCAAGCGGGAGAGTCCTACGAGCAGTACTTC
many,TRBV18,TRBJ2-1,.,CASSPLPLRPSSSYNEQFF,TGTGCCAGCTCACCATTGCCGTTGCGTCCATCATCTTCCTACAATGAGCAGTTCTTC
many,TRBV14,TRBJ2-1,.,CASSQQTPRSSYNEQFF,TGTGCCAGCAGCCAACAGACACCCCGGTCGTCCTACAATGAGCAGTTCTTC
many,TRBV5-1,TRBJ2-7,TRBD2,CASSSGLAKGFYEQYF,TGCGCCAGCAGCTCTGGACTAGCAAAGGGGTTCTACGAGCAGTACTTC
many,TRBV20-1,TRBJ1-1,.,CSAWRLTENTEAFF,TGCAGTGCCTGGAGGTTGACAGAGAACACTGAAGCTTTCTTT
many,TRBV25-1,TRBJ1-1,TRBD1,CASSLTGEITEAFF,TGTGCCAGCAGTCTCACAGGGGAAATTACTGAAGCTTTCTTT
many,TRBV12-3/TRBV12-4,TRBJ1-5,.,CASSLGARQPQHF,TGTGCCAGCAGTTTGGGGGCTCGTCAGCCCCAGCATTTT
.,TRBV20-1,TRBJ2-3,TRBD1,CSFPGQGADTQYF,TGCAGTTTCCCGGGACAGGGCGCAGATACGCAGTATTTT
many,TRBV7-2,TRBJ2-7,TRBD2,CASSFKTSGIPSYEQYF,TGTGCCAGCAGCTTCAAGACTAGCGGGATACCCTCCTACGAGCAGTACTTC
many,TRBV7-9,TRBJ1-6,.,CASSSEQNNSPLHF,TGTGCCAGCAGCTCGGAACAGAATAATTCACCCCTCCACTTT
many,TRBV5-1,TRBJ2-1,TRBD2,CASASGRASDEQFF,TGCGCCAGCGCAAGCGGGAGGGCTTCTGATGAGCAGTTCTTC